These T cell receptor beta chains were read from a single sample in a study of shared clonotypes between healthy human individuals. Libraries were prepared by immunoSEQ multiplex PCR; TCRdb keeps only in-frame clonotypes and omits some of them. The sample lists about 1 million clones, around 82% occurring once. The material sequenced was memory CD4+ T cells from PBMCs. These TCRs come from a young man in good health. Some clones in this sample may be carry-over from other donors' samples. CDR3s include the opening cysteine and the closing phenylalanine or tryptophan. The D gene is left open where the match is weak. Expanded clones get a size class; other rows say once, few or many, or leave the size out.

clone_size,d_call,v_call,j_call,cdr3_aa,cdr3_nt
-,-,TRBV4-1,TRBJ2-1,CAALGASSNEQFF,TGCGCCGCGCTGGGGGCGTCTTCCAATGAGCAGTTCTTC
-,TRBD1,TRBV5-1,TRBJ1-2,CASSLSGGMDYGYTF,TGCGCCAGCAGCTTATCAGGGGGCATGGACTATGGCTACACCTTC
-,-,TRBV4-1,TRBJ1-2,CASSQVAGLVYGYTF,TGCGCCAGCAGCCAAGTTGCGGGGCTCGTCTATGGCTACACCTTC
once,TRBD2,TRBV7-9,TRBJ2-2,CASSLSGSFTGELFF,TGTGCCAGCAGCTTAAGCGGGAGTTTTACCGGGGAGCTGTTTTTT
-,-,TRBV2,TRBJ1-5,CASSEVASGREPQHF,TGTGCCAGCAGTGAAGTGGCATCAGGGCGGGAGCCCCAGCATTTT
-,-,TRBV15,TRBJ2-5,CATSREVLRAQYF,TGTGCCACCAGCAGAGAGGTCCTCCGGGCCCAGTACTTC
once,-,TRBV12-5,TRBJ2-7,CASGLGHPPYRILSYEQYF,TGTGCTAGTGGTCTAGGACACCCCCCCTACCGGATCCTTTCCTACGAGCAGTACTTC
-,TRBD1,TRBV6-1,TRBJ2-1,CASSETGSSYNEQFF,TGTGCCAGCAGTGAGACAGGGAGCTCCTACAATGAGCAGTTCTTC
-,TRBD1,TRBV5-1,TRBJ1-1,CASTGGSTEAFF,TGCGCCAGCACAGGGGGTAGCACTGAAGCTTTCTTT
few,TRBD2,TRBV2,TRBJ2-6,CASSGRAGGIPNVLTF,TGTGCCAGCAGTGGGCGAGCGGGAGGAATCCCCAACGTCCTGACTTTC
-,-,TRBV6-1,TRBJ1-5,CASSGTVQQPQHF,TGTGCCAGCAGTGGGACGGTGCAACAGCCCCAGCATTTT
-,-,TRBV30,TRBJ2-3,CAWIRRGSGGSTDTQYF,TGTGCCTGGATCCGGCGGGGTAGCGGAGGGAGCACAGATACGCAGTATTTT
-,-,TRBV6-5,TRBJ1-1,CASSYNRYTEAFF,TGTGCCAGCAGTTACAACAGATACACTGAAGCTTTCTTT
-,TRBD1,TRBV9,TRBJ2-6,CASSGDRWSNVLTF,TGTGCCAGCAGCGGGGACAGGTGGTCCAACGTCCTGACTTTC
-,TRBD2,TRBV14,TRBJ2-5,CASSFRLAGGETQYF,TGTGCCAGCAGCTTCCGACTAGCGGGAGGTGAGACCCAGTACTTC
-,TRBD2,TRBV5-1,TRBJ2-5,CASSLVGTIRETQYF,TGCGCCAGCAGCTTGGTAGGGACTATAAGGGAGACCCAGTACTTC
-,-,TRBV5-1,TRBJ2-7,CASSSQYEQYF,TGCGCCAGCAGCTCCCAATACGAGCAGTACTTC
-,-,TRBV28,TRBJ1-2,CASSYPSAAGYGYTF,TGTGCCAGCAGTTACCCCTCGGCCGCCGGCTATGGCTACACCTTC
once,-,TRBV14,TRBJ1-1,CASKGGAFSTEAFF,TGTGCCAGCAAAGGTGGGGCGTTTAGTACTGAAGCTTTCTTT
-,-,TRBV5-6,TRBJ2-7,CASSLGPNFYEQYF,TGTGCCAGCAGCTTGGGGCCGAATTTCTACGAGCAGTACTTC
-,-,TRBV5-5,TRBJ1-5,CASSPDSNQPQHF,TGTGCCAGCAGCCCGGATAGCAATCAGCCCCAGCATTTT
-,TRBD2,TRBV5-4,TRBJ2-3,CASSASGRSSTDTQYF,TGTGCCAGCAGCGCTAGCGGGAGATCTAGCACAGATACGCAGTATTTT
-,-,TRBV27,TRBJ1-1,CASSPGETEAFF,TGTGCCAGCAGTCCCGGTGAGACTGAAGCTTTCTTT
-,-,TRBV5-5,TRBJ2-5,CASSHIGETQYF,TGTGCCAGCAGTCACATCGGGGAGACCCAGTACTTC
-,-,TRBV14,TRBJ1-2,CASSRSTGDYGYTF,TGTGCCAGCAGCCGATCGACAGGAGACTATGGCTACACCTTC
once,-,TRBV9,TRBJ2-3,CASSGPGEGTQYF,TGTGCCAGCAGCGGACCAGGGGAAGGTACGCAGTATTTT
-,TRBD1,TRBV28,TRBJ1-5,CASSVPGQGNQPQHF,TGTGCCAGCAGTGTTCCGGGACAGGGGAATCAGCCCCAGCATTTT
-,-,TRBV5-1,TRBJ2-5,CASSPGDSTIETQYF,TGCGCCAGCAGCCCCGGGGACTCCACTATTGAGACCCAGTACTTC
-,-,TRBV28,TRBJ1-3,CASRSNTIYF,TGTGCCAGCAGAAGTAACACCATATATTTT
-,TRBD2,TRBV29-1,TRBJ2-1,CSVDGLAGGYEQFF,TGCAGCGTTGACGGACTAGCGGGAGGTTATGAGCAGTTCTTC
few,-,TRBV7-2,TRBJ2-7,CASSLGQGIYEQYF,TGTGCCAGCAGCTTGGGGCAGGGTATCTACGAGCAGTACTTC
-,-,TRBV5-1,TRBJ2-7,CASSLAQGLAYEQYF,TGCGCCAGCAGCTTGGCCCAGGGTCTGGCCTACGAGCAGTACTTC
few,TRBD2,TRBV7-6,TRBJ2-1,CASSLAGSSGRNNEQFF,TGTGCCAGCAGCTTAGCTGGGAGTAGCGGGAGGAACAATGAGCAGTTCTTC
-,TRBD2,TRBV11-1,TRBJ2-1,CASSPGTSGSHNEQFF,TGTGCCAGCAGCCCTGGGACTAGCGGGAGTCACAATGAGCAGTTCTTC
-,TRBD1,TRBV5-1,TRBJ1-1,CASSSTGWDTEAFF,TGCGCCAGCAGCTCGACAGGGTGGGACACTGAAGCTTTCTTT
-,-,TRBV15,TRBJ1-1,CATSSRQSEAFF,TGTGCCACCAGCTCCCGACAGTCTGAAGCTTTCTTT
-,-,TRBV29-1,TRBJ1-2,CSVEIGSGRVYGYTF,TGCAGTGTTGAAATCGGGTCAGGGAGGGTCTATGGCTACACCTTC
once,-,TRBV7-3,TRBJ2-1,CASSLSFYNEQFF,TGTGCCAGCAGCTTATCGTTCTACAATGAGCAGTTCTTC
-,-,TRBV7-8,TRBJ2-7,CASSPRTETKYEQYF,TGTGCCAGCAGCCCGCGGACAGAGACCAAATACGAGCAGTACTTC
-,TRBD1,TRBV4-1,TRBJ2-7,CASSQDVTGVAYEQYF,TGCGCCAGCAGCCAAGATGTGACAGGGGTCGCCTACGAGCAGTACTTC
-,-,TRBV28,TRBJ2-5,CASSFGPGGTQYF,TGTGCCAGCAGTTTTGGTCCAGGTGGGACCCAGTACTTC